Following are 32 T cell receptor beta chains from one sample sequenced in a study of cytomegalovirus exposure and HLA in healthy donors. Primers: 60 Vbeta forward and 13 Jbeta reverse. This table comes from immunoSEQ multiplex PCR, and its TCRdb copy is limited to in-frame clones, with some not included. The repertoire includes approximately 35,000 clones, around 80% of them detected once, and 3.6% sits in the top ten. The specimen sequenced was PBMCs. The receptors come from a young woman in good health and CMV-seronegative.

This chain links TRBV5-1 with TRBJ2-7; tentatively, D is TRBD2 (7 bases). The CDR3 sequence is 14 residues long. V was cut by 0 bases and J by 5 bases, with 12 bases left in between. Germline V gives CDR1 SGHRS, CDR2 YFSETQ. CDR3 sequence: CASSLVGGANEQYF. CDR3 nucleotide sequence: TGCGCCAGCAGCTTGGTTGGGGGGGCCAACGAGCAGTACTTC. Full variable domain (outside the CDR3, taken from reference TRBV5-1 and TRBJ2-7): KAGVTQTPRYLIKTRGQQVTLSCSPISGHRSVSWYQQTPGQGLQFLFEYFSETQRNKGNFPGRFSGRQFSNSRSEMNVSTLELGDSALYLCASSLVGGANEQYFGPGTRLTVT.

V gene TRBV4-2 combines with J gene TRBJ1-3; 9 nucleotides line up with TRBD1. CDR1 is LGHNA, CDR2 YNFKEQ, per germline. J gave up 3 bases and V 0 bases, and 9 bases lay outside the gene matches. CDR3 length: 18 amino acids. CDR3 amino acids: CASSQEWRTGVGGNTIYF. CDR3 in DNA: TGTGCCAGCAGCCAAGAATGGCGGACAGGGGTAGGTGGAAACACCATATATTTT.

The rearrangement joins TRBV7-3 to TRBJ2-3; 9 bases line up with TRBD2. V was pared by 5 bases and J by 2 bases, with 11 bases of the junction left unmatched. This CDR3 region has 17 residues. Germline lookup yields CDR1 SGHTA and CDR2 FQGTGA. The CDR3 nucleotides are TGTGCCAGCAGCCCCCACCTTGGCGGGAGGGCCACAGATACGCAGTATTTT. As protein: CASSPHLGGRATDTQYF.

This chain links TRBV19 with TRBJ1-5; D possibly corresponds to TRBD1 (5 bases). Trimming removed 6 bases from V and 7 bases from J, with 10 bases in between. There are 12 residues in the CDR3. Germline lookup yields CDR1 LNHDA and CDR2 SQIVND (reference sequence). CDR3 sequence (DNA): TGTGCCAGTAGAAGGGGATCACAGCCCCAGCATTTT. This gives the protein CASRRGSQPQHF.

The table lists this clone with a count of one. V is TRBV7-9 and J is TRBJ1-4; 9 bases map to TRBD1. Losses at the gene ends were 5 bases for V and 8 bases for J; bases not matched to a gene: 9. From germline, CDR1 is SEHNR and CDR2 FQNEAQ (reference sequence). The CDR3 is 15 amino acids. CDR3 DNA sequence: TGTGCCAGCAGCGAAGGGGACAGGGAAAGGGAAAAACTGTTTTTT. Residues: CASSEGDREREKLFF.

The chain combines TRBV28 with TRBJ1-4, with D uncertain. There are 13 residues in the CDR3. The V gene lost 3 bases and the J gene lost 5 bases, with 7 bases spanning the gap. Germline CDR1 and CDR2: MDHEN and SYDVKM. CDR3 nucleotide sequence: TGTGCCAGCAGTTTTTTCGGGAATGAAAAACTGTTTTTT. The encoded protein is CASSFFGNEKLFF.

In this sample, this clone turned up a few times. V and J are TRBV7-9 and TRBJ2-7, with TRBD2 as a possible D gene (6 bases). The V gene lost 5 bases and the J gene lost 1 base, with 9 bases spanning the gap. Germline-derived CDR1 and CDR2 are SEHNR and FQNEAQ (reference sequence). The CDR3 has 13 amino acids. DNA for the CDR3: TGTGCCAGCAGCCCCGGAGGGTCCTACGAGCAGTACTTC. Residues: CASSPGGSYEQYF.

The chain has TRBV5-6 and TRBJ1-1; D is uncertain. Germline-derived CDR1 and CDR2 are SGHDT and YYEEEE. The V end lost 0 bases, the J end lost 5 bases, and 2 bases lay between the germline ends. The CDR3 has 11 amino acids. The DNA of the CDR3 is TGTGCCAGCAGCTTGGCGACTGAAGCTTTCTTT. Amino acids: CASSLATEAFF.

The rearrangement uses TRBV11-2 and TRBJ1-1; TRBD1 agrees at 9 bases. There are 15 residues in the CDR3. The germline gives CDR1 SGHAT, CDR2 FQNNGV. Trimming removed 3 bases from V and 1 base from J; junction bases left unmatched: 3. CDR3 loop: CASSLGTGSNTEAFF. For the CDR3, the DNA is TGTGCCAGCAGCTTGGGGACAGGGTCGAACACTGAAGCTTTCTTT.

The J gene is TRBJ1-4, the V gene TRBV4-3, with 9 bases matching TRBD1. Germline V CDR1 and CDR2: LGHNA, YSLEER. V lost 5 bases, J lost 5 bases, and 3 bases stayed unmatched. The length of the CDR3 is 14 residues. The chain's CDR3 is CASSAQGANEKLFF. CDR3 bases: TGCGCCAGCAGCGCACAGGGGGCAAATGAAAAACTGTTTTTT.

The chain employs TRBV6-5 and TRBJ1-3, with TRBD1 identical over 9 bases. CDR1 and CDR2 (germline): MNHEY, SVGAGI. The CDR3 sequence is 14 residues long. With 8 bases clipped from V and 3 bases from J, the junction kept 5 bases outside the gene matches. CDR3: CASGTGGHGNTIYF. The CDR3 region has the DNA TGTGCCAGCGGCACAGGGGGCCATGGAAACACCATATATTTT.

The chain has TRBV5-1 and TRBJ2-1; the match to TRBD2 covers 11 bases. After removal of 5 bases from V and 8 bases from J, the junction contained 9 bases not matched to a gene. From germline, CDR1 is SGHRS and CDR2 YFSETQ. This CDR3 has 15 amino acids. CDR3 protein: CASSHSGGARDEQFF. The CDR3, as DNA: TGCGCCAGCAGTCATAGCGGGGGGGCCAGGGATGAGCAGTTCTTC.

The chain recombines TRBV5-1 with TRBJ1-5; D is uncertain. V shed 0 bases and J shed 5 bases, with 12 bases lying between them. The CDR3 loop spans 15 amino acids. The germline V gene has CDR1 SGHRS and CDR2 YFSETQ. DNA for the CDR3: TGCGCCAGCAGCTTGGTCGGAGGTGGGGATCAGCCCCAGCATTTT. Its translation: CASSLVGGGDQPQHF. The full variable domain, its missing parts supplied by reference TRBV5-1 and TRBJ1-5, is KAGVTQTPRYLIKTRGQQVTLSCSPISGHRSVSWYQQTPGQGLQFLFEYFSETQRNKGNFPGRFSGRQFSNSRSEMNVSTLELGDSALYLCASSLVGGGDQPQHFGDGTRLSIL.

This clone was seen a single time. The gene calls are TRBV14 and TRBJ1-4, with unresolved D. Trimming took 0 bases from V and 5 from J, leaving 16 bases between them. The CDR3 extends over 17 amino acids. The germline V gene has CDR1 SGHDN and CDR2 FVKESK. DNA for the CDR3: TGTGCCAGCAGCCAAGATTCATATGACGGGAGAAATGAAAAACTGTTTTTT. It is translated as CASSQDSYDGRNEKLFF. Drawing the rest from reference TRBV14 and TRBJ1-4, the complete variable domain is EAGVTQFPSHSVIEKGQTVTLRCDPISGHDNLYWYRRVMGKEIKFLLHFVKESKQDESGMPNNRFLAERTGGTYSTLKVQPAELEDSGVYFCASSQDSYDGRNEKLFFGSGTQLSVL.

The chain combines TRBV30 with TRBJ2-2; D is possibly TRBD2 (5 bases). V was clipped by 0 bases and J by 0 bases, with 8 bases between them. This CDR3 has 15 residues. The germline V gene has CDR1 GTSNPN and CDR2 SVGIG (reference sequence). DNA for the CDR3: TGTGCCTGGAGTGTACAACTAGCGAACACCGGGGAGCTGTTTTTT. This translates into CAWSVQLANTGELFF.

The V and J genes are TRBV7-2 and TRBJ1-4; 7 bases fit TRBD1. Trimming took 3 bases from V and 7 from J; bases not matched to a gene: 2. Germline CDR1 reads SGHTA; CDR2 reads FQGNSA. The CDR3 extends over 13 amino acids. The CDR3 protein is CASSFRGVEKLFF. CDR3 in DNA: TGTGCCAGCAGCTTCAGGGGGGTTGAAAAACTGTTTTTT.

The J gene is TRBJ1-2, the V gene TRBV7-2; possible D gene TRBD1, 6 bases. Trimming took 4 bases from V and 8 from J, leaving 20 bases between them. This CDR3 comprises 15 residues. CDR1 is SGHTA, CDR2 FQGNSA, per germline. In nucleotides, the CDR3 is TGTGCCAGCAGCTCGACCTCACTACAGGGCTTCGGCTACACCTTC. Its protein is CASSSTSLQGFGYTF.

The V call is TRBV7-2, the J call TRBJ2-5; D might be TRBD2 (7 bases). Germline V CDR1 and CDR2: SGHTA, FQGNSA. Trimming cost V 5 bases and J 5 bases, with 18 bases left between them. CDR3 length equals 15 residues. In DNA form, the CDR3 reads TGTGCCAGCAGCCCCCCTAGGGGGGGAGACGAGACCCAGTACTTC. It yields the protein CASSPPRGGDETQYF.

This clone has a single count. The V gene is TRBV28, the J gene TRBJ1-4; D possibly corresponds to TRBD1 (6 bases). Germline lookup yields CDR1 MDHEN and CDR2 SYDVKM. The CDR3 covers 13 residues. V lost 10 bases, J lost 7 bases, and 16 bases lay in between. CDR3 sequence (DNA): TGTGCCACCCGCTCAGGGGAGGGTGAAAAACTGTTTTTT. Protein sequence: CATRSGEGEKLFF.

This clone was seen once. This chain uses TRBV5-4 with TRBJ1-6; D is ambiguous. The CDR3 is 14 amino acids. V lost 4 bases and J lost 9, with 14 bases in between. CDR1 SGHNT and CDR2 YYREEE come from the germline V gene (reference sequence). In DNA form, the CDR3 reads TGTGCCAGCAGCCTGGGAGGGTTGGGTTCACCCCTCCACTTT. Translated, it gives CASSLGGLGSPLHF.

The chain links TRBV27 to TRBJ1-5, with D uncertain. The CDR3 is made up of 14 amino acids. Trimming removed 2 bases at V and 4 bases at J, with 9 bases between. Germline V gene sequence: CDR1 MNHEY, CDR2 SMNVEV (reference sequence). This CDR3 is CASSLIAPNQPQHF. The CDR3 DNA follows: TGTGCCAGCAGTTTAATAGCGCCTAATCAGCCCCAGCATTTT.

V and J are TRBV19 and TRBJ2-1, with TRBD2 matching 10 bases. The J segment lost 2 bases and the V segment lost 0 bases, leaving 4 bases of the junction unmatched. The germline V gene has CDR1 LNHDA and CDR2 SQIVND (reference sequence). The CDR3 totals 17 residues. CDR3 residues: CASSIDSSGGPYNEQFF. The DNA for the CDR3 is TGTGCCAGTAGTATAGATTCTAGCGGGGGCCCCTACAATGAGCAGTTCTTC.

This clone was seen a few times. The rearrangement joins TRBV29-1 to TRBJ2-3, with D maybe TRBD1 (5 bases). V lost 4 bases and J lost 6, with 14 bases in between. Germline lookup yields CDR1 SQVTM and CDR2 ANQGSEA. This CDR3 spans 13 amino acids. The CDR3 protein is CSVARAGFDTQYF. DNA of the CDR3: TGCAGCGTTGCCAGGGCCGGATTTGATACGCAGTATTTT.

The chain combines TRBV5-1 with TRBJ2-3; 7 nucleotides line up with TRBD1. The CDR3 totals 15 residues. The V segment lost 0 bases and the J segment 2 bases; nucleotides outside the gene matches: 3. Germline CDR1 reads SGHRS; CDR2 reads YFSETQ. CDR3 nucleotide sequence: TGCGCCAGCAGCTTGGTAGGACAGGACACAGATACGCAGTATTTT. Translating it yields CASSLVGQDTDTQYF.

The chain is built from TRBV2 and TRBJ2-7; the D gene is possibly TRBD2 (6 bases). Trimming removed 6 bases at V and 2 bases at J, with 17 bases between. The CDR3 is made up of 15 amino acids. Per the germline V gene, CDR1 is SNHLY and CDR2 is FYNNEI. In nucleotides, the CDR3 is TGTGCCAGCAGGGACCGACGACTAGTTCCCTACGAGCAGTACTTC. Translating gives CASRDRRLVPYEQYF. Full variable domain (rest looked up from reference TRBV2 and TRBJ2-7): EPEVTQTPSHQVTQMGQEVILRCVPISNHLYFYWYRQILGQKVEFLVSFYNNEISEKSEIFDDQFSVERPDGSNFTLKIRSTKLEDSAMYFCASRDRRLVPYEQYFGPGTRLTVT.

On this clone: A junction boundary mismatches the germline segment, possibly from a read error. The J gene is TRBJ1-6, the V gene TRBV9; no reliable D call. Germline V gene data show CDR1 as SGDLS and CDR2 as YYNGEE. The CDR3 extends over 14 amino acids. The CDR3 is CASSVGVNNSPLNF. The DNA for the CDR3 is TGTGCCAGCAGCGTAGGAGTAAATAATTCACCCCTCAACTTT.

The rearrangement uses TRBV4-1 and TRBJ2-2; the match to TRBD1 covers 8 bases. Unmatched junction bases numbered 4, after V lost 6 bases and J lost 7 bases. The germline V gene has CDR1 MGHRA and CDR2 YSYEKL. The CDR3 extends over 13 amino acids. CDR3 coding DNA: TGCGCCAGCAGACCAGGGGGCGTCGGGGAGCTGTTTTTT. It encodes CASRPGGVGELFF.

This chain joins TRBV4-2 and TRBJ2-5; no firm D call. The CDR3 sequence is 13 residues long. CDR1 is LGHNA and CDR2 is YNFKEQ in the germline V gene. Trimming removed 1 base at V and 5 bases at J, with 8 bases between. CDR3 in amino acids: CASSQGESETQYF. CDR3 bases: TGTGCCAGCAGCCAAGGAGAGTCGGAGACCCAGTACTTC.

The chain employs TRBV28 and TRBJ2-1; possible D gene TRBD1, 5 bases. The CDR3 totals 14 residues. The V gene lost 3 bases and the J gene lost 6 bases, with 12 bases spanning the gap. CDR1 MDHEN and CDR2 SYDVKM come from the germline V gene. The CDR3 DNA follows: TGTGCCAGCAGTTTCAGTCAGGGAATCAATGAGCAGTTCTTC. It is translated as CASSFSQGINEQFF. Based on the CDR3 plus reference TRBV28 and TRBJ2-1, the full variable domain is DVKVTQSSRYLVKRTGEKVFLECVQDMDHENMFWYRQDPGLGLRLIYFSYDVKMKEKGDIPEGYSVSREKKERFSLILESASTNQTSMYLCASSFSQGINEQFFGPGTRLTVL.

The chain recombines TRBV9 with TRBJ1-5; tentative D call: TRBD1 (5 bases). CDR3 size: 14 residues. CDR1 and CDR2 (germline): SGDLS, YYNGEE. The V gene lost 4 bases and the J gene lost 2 bases, with 10 bases spanning the gap. The CDR3 nucleotides read TGTGCCAGCAGCCCCCGGGGGGGCAATCAGCCCCAGCATTTT. Amino acids: CASSPRGGNQPQHF. The full variable domain, in which reference TRBV9 and TRBJ1-5 provide the parts outside the CDR3, is DSGVTQTPKHLITATGQRVTLRCSPRSGDLSVYWYQQSLDQGLQFLIQYYNGEERAKGNILERFSAQQFPDLHSELNLSSLELGDSALYFCASSPRGGNQPQHFGDGTRLSIL.

The chain uses TRBV20-1 and TRBJ2-7; D is possibly TRBD1 (5 bases). The length of the CDR3 is 11 residues. Trimming removed 6 bases from V and 1 base from J, with 7 bases in between. Germline values: CDR1 DFQATT, CDR2 SNEGSKA (reference sequence). This chain's CDR3 is CSAQGSYEQYF. DNA for the CDR3: TGCAGTGCGCAGGGTTCCTACGAGCAGTACTTC.

A single count supports this clone. This chain uses TRBV10-3 with TRBJ1-6, with D perhaps matching TRBD1 (6 bases). Trimming cost V 0 bases and J 9 bases, with 12 bases left between them. The CDR3 has 15 amino acids. Germline lookup yields CDR1 ENHRY and CDR2 SYGVKD. For the CDR3, the DNA is TGTGCCATCAGTGAGTCGTTACAGGGAAGTTCACCCCTCCACTTT. It is translated as CAISESLQGSSPLHF.